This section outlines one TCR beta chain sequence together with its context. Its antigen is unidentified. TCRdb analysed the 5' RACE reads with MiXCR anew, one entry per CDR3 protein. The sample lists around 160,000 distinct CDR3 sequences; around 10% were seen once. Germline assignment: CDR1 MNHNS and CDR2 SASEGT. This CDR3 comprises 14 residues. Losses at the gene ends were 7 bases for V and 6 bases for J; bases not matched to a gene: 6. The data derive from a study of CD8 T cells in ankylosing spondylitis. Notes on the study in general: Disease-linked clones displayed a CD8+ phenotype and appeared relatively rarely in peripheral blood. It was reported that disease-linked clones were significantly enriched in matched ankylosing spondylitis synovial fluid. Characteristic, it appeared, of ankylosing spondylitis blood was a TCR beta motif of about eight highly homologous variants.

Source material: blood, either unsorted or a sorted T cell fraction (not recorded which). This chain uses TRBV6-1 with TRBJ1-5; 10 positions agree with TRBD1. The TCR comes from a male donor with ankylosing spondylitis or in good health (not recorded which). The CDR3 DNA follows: TGTGCCAGCAACAGACAGGGGGCTAGTCAGCCCCAGCATTTT. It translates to CASNRQGASQPQHF.